The rows below give T cell receptor beta chains drawn from one sample of a study of blood T cell repertoires in COVID-19. Produced via immunoSEQ multiplex PCR; TCRdb's table is partial and in-frame only. The sample lists 100,000 to 150,000 clones, approximately 80% seen once, with around 1.9% in the top ten. The sequencing sample was made of peripheral blood. The origin of the receptors is a man between 65 and 85 years old with acute or convalescent COVID-19. Each CDR3 is given with its conserved first and last residue. The order of the fields is clone size, V gene, J gene, D gene, CDR3 protein, CDR3 DNA. A D gene is named only where the DNA matches it firmly. Expanded clones are given a class, and other clones once, few, many or no size at all.

-	TRBV2	TRBJ1-5	TRBD1	CASRGQLDQPQHF	TGTGCCAGCAGGGGACAGTTGGATCAGCCCCAGCATTTT
few	TRBV15	TRBJ1-1	-	CATSRDPPGSYYTEAFF	TGTGCCACCAGCAGAGATCCACCAGGAAGCTACTACACTGAAGCTTTCTTT
-	TRBV6-1	TRBJ2-1	-	CASSEGGYFPYNEQFF	TGTGCCAGCAGTGAAGGGGGCTATTTCCCCTACAATGAGCAGTTCTTC
-	TRBV28	TRBJ2-2	TRBD2	CASTAGGSGAPGELFF	TGTGCCAGCACCGCGGGGGGTAGCGGGGCTCCCGGGGAGCTGTTTTTT
-	TRBV28	TRBJ2-7	TRBD2	CASSFLRGVYEQYF	TGTGCCAGCAGTTTCCTGCGGGGGGTATACGAGCAGTACTTC
-	TRBV7-6	TRBJ2-3	TRBD2	CASSPARASGGGAQYF	TGTGCCAGCAGCCCAGCCCGGGCTAGCGGGGGAGGGGCGCAGTATTTT
-	TRBV30	TRBJ2-7	-	CAWSGTHWESSYEQYF	TGTGCCTGGAGTGGGACTCACTGGGAGAGCTCCTACGAGCAGTACTTC
-	TRBV12-5	TRBJ1-2	TRBD1	CASGFWTGQGYTF	TGTGCTAGTGGTTTCTGGACAGGACAAGGCTACACCTTC
once	TRBV7-3	TRBJ2-3	TRBD1	CASSTGQGTDTQYF	TGTGCCAGCAGCACCGGACAGGGAACAGATACGCAGTATTTT
once	TRBV2	TRBJ2-2	-	CASSDTGPAGELFF	TGTGCCAGCAGTGATACAGGGCCCGCCGGGGAGCTGTTTTTT
-	TRBV3-1/TRBV3-2	TRBJ2-1	-	CASSQAAAKEQFF	TGTGCCAGCAGCCAAGCGGCAGCGAAAGAGCAGTTCTTC
-	TRBV14	TRBJ1-2	TRBD1	CASSHRTGAGYGYTF	TGTGCCAGCAGCCACCGGACAGGGGCGGGCTATGGCTACACCTTC
-	TRBV29-1	TRBJ2-5	-	CSVFLRGKSETQYF	TGCAGCGTTTTCCTCCGGGGGAAGTCAGAGACCCAGTACTTC
-	TRBV24-1	TRBJ1-5	-	CATSEPTRGQPQHF	TGTGCCACCAGTGAACCAACGCGGGGGCAGCCCCAGCATTTT